This TCR beta chain was recovered during a study of shared clonotypes between healthy human individuals. Clones were read by immunoSEQ multiplex PCR, and TCRdb kept only the in-frame ones, dropping some. The top ten clones hold approximately 0.45% of a sample with approximately 1.4 million clones, 95% to 99% of them seen once. Trimming removed 1 base from V and 6 bases from J, with 12 bases in between. Germline loops: CDR1 SGHDN, CDR2 FVKESK. This CDR3 has 14 residues. Sample: naive CD4+ T cells sorted from blood. As for subset: CD45RA+ positively selected. The sequence was collected from a man aged 30-40 years in good health. The chain is built from TRBV14 and TRBJ1-2, with a weak D call TRBD1 (5 bases). CDR3 nucleotide sequence: TGTGCCAGCAGCCAAGCTCAGGGTGGGGATGGCTACACCTTC. It codes for CASSQAQGGDGYTF.